These 27 T cell receptor beta chains share one sample of origin, sequenced in a study of blood T cell repertoires in COVID-19. Only in-frame clones appear in the TCRdb table, and some are missing; sequencing was by immunoSEQ multiplex PCR. The sample carries about 110,000 clones, over 65% recorded once. The sequenced sample consisted of peripheral blood. The receptors here all came from an elderly man with COVID-19, enrolled during active disease.

This clone has just a few counts. The chain uses TRBV2 and TRBJ2-7; 8 nucleotides match TRBD2. There are 14 residues in the CDR3. Germline V gene sequence: CDR1 SNHLY, CDR2 FYNNEI. V was clipped by 3 bases and J by 6 bases; unmatched bases: 7. This CDR3 reads CASSENTSGGEQYF. CDR3 sequence (DNA): TGTGCCAGCAGTGAGAATACTAGCGGCGGCGAGCAGTACTTC.

The rearrangement uses TRBV19 and TRBJ2-3; 8 bases agree with TRBD2. The germline V gene encodes CDR1 LNHDA and CDR2 SQIVND (reference sequence). This CDR3 spans 15 amino acids. V dropped 2 bases and J dropped 5; count of bases not matched to a gene: 6. In DNA form, the CDR3 reads TGTGCCAGTAGTATACGGGGGGGCCGGGGAGATACGCAGTATTTT. Its protein is CASSIRGGRGDTQYF.

V is TRBV16 and J is TRBJ2-1; D gene ambiguous. Germline V lookup: CDR1 KGHSY, CDR2 FQNENV. V was pared by 0 bases and J by 5 bases, with 5 bases between. The CDR3 consists of 13 residues. CDR3 nucleotide sequence: TGTGCCAGCAGCCAATCCCGGGACAATGAGCAGTTCTTC. This encodes CASSQSRDNEQFF.

This clone has only one observation. The chain employs TRBV5-6 and TRBJ1-6, with D maybe TRBD1 (5 bases). The CDR3 loop spans 16 amino acids. Trimming pared 1 base from V and 10 bases from J, leaving 18 bases between. Germline CDR1 reads SGHDT; CDR2 reads YYEEEE. CDR3 DNA sequence: TGTGCCAGCAGCTTGCTGTGGGGCAGACAAGGATCACCCCTCCACTTT. Residues: CASSLLWGRQGSPLHF.

The chain has TRBV19 and TRBJ1-5; weak D call: TRBD1 (5 bases). Germline lookup yields CDR1 LNHDA and CDR2 SQIVND (reference sequence). V was clipped by 5 bases and J by 5 bases, with 25 bases between them. The CDR3 runs 18 residues. The CDR3 reads CASSGGGTSRSFDQPQHF. DNA of the CDR3: TGTGCCAGTAGTGGGGGAGGAACATCTCGGTCCTTCGATCAGCCCCAGCATTTT.

The chain is built from TRBV20-1 and TRBJ2-1, with D tentatively TRBD2 (6 bases). V was shortened by 3 bases and J by 8 bases, with 8 bases between the two germline ends. Looked up from germline, CDR1 is DFQATT and CDR2 is SNEGSKA (reference sequence). The CDR3 runs 11 residues. CDR3 protein: CSASSGYEQFF. CDR3 bases: TGCAGTGCTAGTAGCGGCTATGAGCAGTTCTTC.

This chain uses TRBV2 with TRBJ2-4; 7 positions agree with TRBD1. This CDR3 comprises 15 residues. J gave up 1 base and V 6 bases, and 6 bases lay outside the gene matches. The germline V gene encodes CDR1 SNHLY and CDR2 FYNNEI. The CDR3 coding sequence is TGTGCCAGCAGGGAAACAGGGGCTGCCAAAAACATTCAGTACTTC. It translates to CASRETGAAKNIQYF.

The chain recombines TRBV19 with TRBJ1-6; 7 bases are a match to TRBD1. The CDR3 consists of 13 residues. Germline-derived CDR1 and CDR2 are LNHDA and SQIVND (reference sequence). V dropped 7 bases and J dropped 8; count of bases not matched to a gene: 5. The CDR3 protein is CASKRGLYSPLHF. The CDR3, as DNA: TGTGCCAGTAAAAGGGGGCTGTATTCACCCCTCCACTTT.

This clone was found once. V gene TRBV30 combines with J gene TRBJ2-1; the match to TRBD1 covers 10 bases. This CDR3 has 13 residues. CDR1 GTSNPN and CDR2 SVGIG come from the germline V gene (reference sequence). The V and J ends lost 8 bases and 7 bases, in that order; junction bases with no gene match: 8. The CDR3 is CALRQGARNEQFF. In DNA, the CDR3 is TGTGCCCTCCGACAGGGGGCGCGTAATGAGCAGTTCTTC.

The chain is built from TRBV7-9 and TRBJ1-6; 10 bases are a match to TRBD1. Germline V gives CDR1 SEHNR, CDR2 FQNEAQ (reference sequence). V dropped 5 bases and J dropped 8; count of bases not matched to a gene: 9. CDR3 length: 16 amino acids. The CDR3 loop is CASSTRGQGGYSPLHF. The CDR3, as DNA: TGTGCCAGCAGCACCCGAGGACAGGGGGGATATTCACCCCTCCACTTT. Combining the CDR3 with reference TRBV7-9 and TRBJ1-6 gives the whole variable domain DTGVSQNPRHKITKRGQNVTFRCDPISEHNRLYWYRQTLGQGPEFLTYFQNEAQLEKSRLLSDRFSAERPKGSFSTLEIQRTEQGDSAMYLCASSTRGQGGYSPLHFGNGTRLTVT.

This chain joins TRBV6-4 and TRBJ1-2; no definite D call. The germline V gene encodes CDR1 MRHNA and CDR2 SNTAGT. This CDR3 region has 15 residues. Trimming cost V 3 bases and J 0 bases, with 11 bases left between them. The CDR3 region is CASSESSLSNYGYTF. The CDR3 DNA sequence: TGTGCCAGCAGTGAGTCCTCCCTTTCTAACTATGGCTACACCTTC.

The J gene is TRBJ1-1, the V gene TRBV29-1, with 8 bases aligning to TRBD1. Losses at the gene ends were 6 bases for V and 6 bases for J; bases not matched to a gene: 9. The CDR3 runs to 13 residues. Germline V gene lookup returns CDR1 SQVTM and CDR2 ANQGSEA. The CDR3 sequence is CSVYGQGRAEAFF. The DNA for the CDR3 is TGCAGCGTCTACGGACAGGGTCGGGCTGAAGCTTTCTTT.

This chain uses TRBV24-1 with TRBJ1-2; 12 bases fit TRBD1. The V and J ends lost 4 bases and 7 bases, in that order; junction bases with no gene match: 3. Germline-derived CDR1 and CDR2 are KGHDR and SFDVKD. The CDR3 has 14 amino acids. Written as DNA, the CDR3 is TGTGCCACCAGTGAGGGACAGGGGGCGACTGGCTACACCTTC. Its translation is CATSEGQGATGYTF.

The J gene is TRBJ1-2, the V gene TRBV9, with 7 bases that match TRBD1. After removal of 0 bases from V and 0 bases from J, the junction contained 2 bases not matched to a gene. The germline V gene has CDR1 SGDLS and CDR2 YYNGEE. This CDR3 is built from 15 residues. The CDR3 here is CASSVDGTANYGYTF. CDR3 bases: TGTGCCAGCAGCGTAGATGGGACAGCTAACTATGGCTACACCTTC.

V usage is TRBV19 and J usage is TRBJ2-1; D perhaps matches TRBD2 (7 bases). V gave up 5 bases and J gave up 9 bases, with 26 bases separating them. Germline V gene sequence: CDR1 LNHDA, CDR2 SQIVND (reference sequence). The CDR3 extends over 17 amino acids. The CDR3 spells CASSPQHSGYLQGEQFF. The DNA for the CDR3 is TGTGCCAGTAGTCCTCAACATAGCGGGTACCTACAGGGTGAGCAGTTCTTC.

There are a few counts of this clone. This chain links TRBV7-9 with TRBJ2-7; TRBD2 aligns across 11 bases. Germline V gene lookup returns CDR1 SEHNR and CDR2 FQNEAQ (reference sequence). CDR3 size: 16 residues. With 5 bases clipped from V and 4 bases from J, the junction kept 10 bases outside the gene matches. CDR3 nucleotides: TGTGCCAGCAGCACCGATAGCGGGAGGGCCAGGTACGAGCAGTACTTC. Amino acids: CASSTDSGRARYEQYF.

This clone was seen a few times. CDR3 in DNA: TGTGCCAGCAGGCTAGCGGGGTACAATGAGCAGTTCTTC. It codes for CASRLAGYNEQFF. This chain links TRBV2 with TRBJ2-1, with 9 bases fitting TRBD2. CDR1 and CDR2 (germline): SNHLY, FYNNEI. This CDR3 has 13 residues. Trimming took 6 bases from V and 4 from J; bases not matched to a gene: 1.

The genes are TRBV28 and TRBJ1-5; TRBD1 agrees at 8 bases. The CDR3 extends over 15 amino acids. Germline V gene data show CDR1 as MDHEN and CDR2 as SYDVKM. V trimming: 2 bases; J trimming: 7 bases; junction bases outside the gene matches: 7. The CDR3 bases are TGTGCCAGCAGTTTAGGACAGGGTTTTCGACAGCCCCAGCATTTT. Translating it yields CASSLGQGFRQPQHF.

This clone was observed a few times. V gene TRBV9 combines with J gene TRBJ1-6; D is ambiguous. The CDR3 is 13 amino acids. The germline V and J ends were trimmed by 3 bases and 6 bases, with 7 bases remaining between them. CDR1 is SGDLS and CDR2 is YYNGEE in the germline V gene. For the CDR3, the DNA is TGTGCCAGCAGCGAGAGAGTTAATTCACCCCTCCACTTT. The encoded protein is CASSERVNSPLHF.

The chain combines TRBV19 with TRBJ2-5, with D possibly TRBD1 on 5 matching bases. The CDR3 covers 14 residues. Between the trimmed V and J ends, which lost 4 bases and 1 base, there was a span of 10 bases. Looked up from germline, CDR1 is LNHDA and CDR2 is SQIVND (reference sequence). CDR3 DNA sequence: TGTGCCAGTAGTACTACAGGAATCCAAGAGACCCAGTACTTC. Its translation: CASSTTGIQETQYF.

The chain couples TRBV7-2 to TRBJ2-7, with 12 bases aligning to TRBD2. In germline, CDR1 is SGHTA, CDR2 FQGNSA. The length of the CDR3 is 16 residues. The ends lost 5 bases at V and 2 bases at J; junction bases unmatched: 7. CDR3: CASSGGLAGYPYEQYF. In nucleotides, the CDR3 is TGTGCCAGCAGCGGAGGACTAGCGGGATACCCCTACGAGCAGTACTTC.

CDR3 region: CASSQVTGGGYGYTF. The DNA for the CDR3 is TGCGCCAGCAGCCAAGTGACAGGGGGCGGCTATGGCTACACCTTC. This chain links TRBV4-1 with TRBJ1-2, with TRBD1 matching 10 bases. The CDR3 loop spans 15 amino acids. CDR1 and CDR2 (germline): MGHRA, YSYEKL. Germline trimming cut 1 base from V and 4 bases from J; bases unmatched to any gene: 3.

About this clone itself: This sample includes further DNA sequences coding for the same CDR3. This chain uses TRBV6-1 with TRBJ1-2; D is undetermined. This CDR3 has 14 amino acids. V shed 1 base and J shed 2 bases, with 8 bases lying between them. Per the germline V gene, CDR1 is MNHNS and CDR2 is SASEGT. The CDR3 nucleotides are TGTGCCAGCAGTGAAGGGGGAGGGAACTATGGCTACACCTTC. Its translation: CASSEGGGNYGYTF.

The V gene is TRBV5-4, the J gene TRBJ2-1; 11 nucleotides align to TRBD2. The trim removed 0 bases at V and 7 bases at J, leaving 3 bases unmatched. The germline CDR1 and CDR2 sequences are SGHNT and YYREEE (reference sequence). CDR3 length equals 15 residues. The CDR3 sequence is CASSLGGLADNEQFF. The CDR3 DNA is TGTGCCAGCAGCTTGGGGGGACTAGCGGATAATGAGCAGTTCTTC. Looking up the rest from reference TRBV5-4 and TRBJ2-1 gives the full variable domain: ETGVTQSPTHLIKTRGQQVTLRCSSQSGHNTVSWYQQALGQGPQFIFQYYREEENGRGNFPPRFSGLQFPNYSSELNVNALELDDSALYLCASSLGGLADNEQFFGPGTRLTVL.

The rearrangement joins TRBV2 to TRBJ1-4, with D possibly TRBD1 on 6 matching bases. Trimming pared 7 bases from V and 5 bases from J, leaving 11 bases between. This CDR3 spans 13 amino acids. Germline CDR1 SNHLY, CDR2 FYNNEI. The CDR3 protein is CASTDSENEKLFF. The CDR3 DNA reads as TGTGCCAGCACGGACAGCGAAAATGAAAAACTGTTTTTT. Drawing the rest from reference TRBV2 and TRBJ1-4, the complete variable domain is EPEVTQTPSHQVTQMGQEVILRCVPISNHLYFYWYRQILGQKVEFLVSFYNNEISEKSEIFDDQFSVERPDGSNFTLKIRSTKLEDSAMYFCASTDSENEKLFFGSGTQLSVL.

The chain combines TRBV28 with TRBJ1-1; D gene unclear. There are 13 residues in the CDR3. Germline V gives CDR1 MDHEN, CDR2 SYDVKM. Trimming left V 7 bases short and J 0 bases short, with 9 bases between. CDR3 region: CASIHSLNTEAFF. The CDR3 DNA is TGTGCCAGCATTCACAGCCTGAACACTGAAGCTTTCTTT. Using reference TRBV28 and TRBJ1-1 for the parts outside the CDR3, the full variable domain is DVKVTQSSRYLVKRTGEKVFLECVQDMDHENMFWYRQDPGLGLRLIYFSYDVKMKEKGDIPEGYSVSREKKERFSLILESASTNQTSMYLCASIHSLNTEAFFGQGTRLTVV.

This chain connects TRBV5-6 to TRBJ2-7, with TRBD1 matching 8 bases. V shed 0 bases and J 2 bases; nucleotides not matched to a gene: 4. The germline V gene encodes CDR1 SGHDT and CDR2 YYEEEE. This CDR3 comprises 15 residues. CDR3: CASSLGGQVTYEQYF. The CDR3 region has the DNA TGTGCCAGCAGCTTGGGGGGACAGGTAACCTACGAGCAGTACTTC.